This TCR beta chain was recorded in a study of quantifying T cell responses using KT2 cells. About the study: Reverse transcription used primers in the TCR alpha and beta constant regions.

Study findings and constraints: Input KT2 cell number predicted KT2 alpha and beta sequence counts linearly over several orders of magnitude.

The V gene lost 7 bases and the J gene lost 4 bases, with 17 bases spanning the gap. The CDR3 has 14 residues. The germline V gene has CDR1 SQVTM and CDR2 ANQGSEA. Known numbers of the T cell clone KT2 were added to PBMC. The table lists this clonotype with a few counts. Its matching antigen is unknown. Each cDNA got a UMI-containing oligo ligated at its 3' end. First-round PCR used 3 to 4 cycles and beta primers RC1.1 and RC1.2 covering TRBC1 and TRBC2. TCRdb ran MiXCR on the UMI-ligation and nested PCR reads and lists one entry per CDR3 protein. The sample records 40,000 to 50,000 distinct CDR3 sequences, over 15% being singletons.

This rearrangement joins TRBV29-1 to TRBJ2-1; TRBD2 might be the D (5 bases). This clonotype was obtained from a human donor. The specimen was PBMCs spiked with cells of the T cell clone KT2. The DNA for the CDR3 is TGCAGCGCCCTGGACCCGAGGAGGTACAATGAGCAGTTCTTC. Translation gives CSALDPRRYNEQFF.